A selection of T cell receptor beta chains follows, all from one sample in a study of blood T cell repertoires in COVID-19. The data were produced by immunoSEQ multiplex PCR, yet TCRdb's version contains in-frame clones alone and is incomplete. The sample holds approximately 99,000 clones, approximately 80% seen once. Sequencing was carried out using peripheral blood. These receptors were taken from a woman in her seventies with acute or convalescent COVID-19. Both conserved end residues are part of each CDR3. A D gene is named only where the DNA matches it firmly. Rows may omit the clone size; those that give it use once, few, many or a size class.

d_call | clone_size | j_call | v_call | cdr3_aa | cdr3_nt
TRBD1 | - | TRBJ1-6 | TRBV3-1/TRBV3-2 | CASSQEGAGGNSPLHF | TGTGCCAGCAGCCAAGAAGGGGCAGGGGGGAATTCACCCCTCCACTTT
TRBD1 | - | TRBJ1-4 | TRBV28 | CASSQTGGSNEKLFF | TGTGCCAGCAGCCAAACAGGGGGATCTAATGAAAAACTGTTTTTT
- | - | TRBJ1-1 | TRBV5-4 | CASSLGGNRGKNTEAFF | TGTGCCAGCAGCTTGGGGGGAAACCGGGGGAAGAACACTGAAGCTTTCTTT
- | - | TRBJ1-2 | TRBV7-2 | CASSFYTSGYGYTF | TGTGCCAGCAGCTTCTACACGAGCGGCTATGGCTACACCTTC
- | - | TRBJ1-1 | TRBV18 | CASSPTGNTEAFF | TGTGCCAGCTCACCAACAGGGAACACTGAAGCTTTCTTT
TRBD2 | - | TRBJ2-1 | TRBV11-3 | CASSLFATMPGLAGDEQFF | TGTGCCAGCAGCCTATTTGCGACGATGCCGGGACTAGCGGGGGATGAGCAGTTCTTC
- | few | TRBJ1-2 | TRBV27 | CASSLRNGGDGYTF | TGTGCCAGCAGTTTAAGGAATGGAGGCGATGGCTACACCTTC
TRBD1 | - | TRBJ1-2 | TRBV28 | CASSGDRRKRSF | TGTGCCAGCAGCGGGGACAGACGTAAAAGGTCCTTC
TRBD1 | - | TRBJ2-1 | TRBV7-9 | CASRQGMDRGLDEQFF | TGTGCCAGCAGGCAAGGGATGGACAGGGGGCTCGATGAGCAGTTCTTC
TRBD1 | few | TRBJ1-2 | TRBV11-2 | CASTPGTGGRYTF | TGTGCCAGCACCCCGGGGACAGGGGGAAGGTACACCTTC
TRBD1 | - | TRBJ1-1 | TRBV7-9 | CASRAPGQVYTEAFF | TGTGCCAGCAGAGCTCCGGGACAGGTTTACACTGAAGCTTTCTTT
- | - | TRBJ1-1 | TRBV5-5 | CASSLTGQTEAFF | TGTGCCAGCAGCTTGACAGGGCAAACTGAAGCTTTCTTT
- | - | TRBJ1-1 | TRBV6-5 | CASSLRMNTEAFF | TGTGCCAGCAGTCTGCGTATGAACACTGAAGCTTTCTTT
- | once | TRBJ1-1 | TRBV28 | CASSPGFKNTEAFF | TGTGCCAGCAGTCCAGGGTTTAAGAACACTGAAGCTTTCTTT
- | few | TRBJ1-1 | TRBV6-4 | CASSRDMNTEAFF | TGTGCCAGCAGTCGGGACATGAACACTGAAGCTTTCTTT
TRBD2 | - | TRBJ2-1 | TRBV6-1 | CASSADATSGGMTYNEQFF | TGTGCCAGCAGTGCAGATGCCACTAGCGGGGGGATGACTTACAATGAGCAGTTCTTC
- | many | TRBJ1-2 | TRBV4-2 | CASSQVEGIANYGYTF | TGTGCCAGCAGCCAAGTGGAGGGTATCGCTAACTATGGCTACACCTTC
- | once | TRBJ2-5 | TRBV19 | CASSRATQETQYF | TGTGCCAGTAGTAGGGCCACCCAAGAGACCCAGTACTTC
- | - | TRBJ2-1 | TRBV11-3 | CASSLAFHNEQFF | TGTGCCAGCAGCTTAGCCTTCCACAATGAGCAGTTCTTC
- | - | TRBJ2-5 | TRBV9 | CASSVQGERETQYF | TGTGCCAGCAGCGTCCAGGGTGAAAGGGAGACCCAGTACTTC
TRBD2 | few | TRBJ2-1 | TRBV28 | CASRKREGPPSSYNEQFF | TGTGCCAGCAGGAAGCGGGAGGGCCCCCCCAGCTCCTACAATGAGCAGTTCTTC
TRBD1 | - | TRBJ2-6 | TRBV5-5 | CASSLGAGTGVGANVLTF | TGTGCCAGCAGCTTGGGGGCCGGGACAGGGGTTGGGGCCAACGTCCTGACTTTC